Presented here are 21 T cell receptor beta chains from one specimen sequenced in a study of shared clonotypes between healthy human individuals (dated by TCRdb to 2018 to 2021). Receptor libraries were prepared by the immunoSEQ multiplex PCR assay. TCRdb stores this immuneACCESS table with in-frame sequences only. Part of the clones is absent; in the studies checked, under half of the shortfall reflects unresolved V genes, and no reason is known for the rest. Present in this sample are roughly 2.5 million clones, 90% to 95% of which were seen just once. About 0.13% of the sample lies in the top ten. Sequencing was carried out using naive CD4+ T cells sorted from blood. The sample's cell subset or site label is to be understood as: CD45RA+ positively selected. The receptor source for this set is a man aged 18 to 35 in good health.

The chain links TRBV18 to TRBJ2-3; 12 bases agree with TRBD2. CDR1 and CDR2 from the germline V gene are KGHSH and LQKENI. The V segment lost 6 bases and the J segment 4 bases; nucleotides outside the gene matches: 5. This CDR3 region has 15 residues. CDR3 in amino acids: CASSVTSGSSDTQYF. CDR3 in DNA: TGTGCCAGCTCGGTGACTAGCGGGAGTTCAGATACGCAGTATTTT. The full variable domain, rest sourced from reference TRBV18 and TRBJ2-3, is NAGVMQNPRHLVRRRGQEARLRCSPMKGHSHVYWYRQLPEEGLKFMVYLQKENIIDESGMPKERFSAEFPKEGPSILRIQQVVRGDSAAYFCASSVTSGSSDTQYFGPGTRLTVL.

This clone was observed a handful of times. This sample includes further DNA sequences coding for the same CDR3. The gene calls are TRBV18 and TRBJ1-1; a weak D match, TRBD1 (5 bases). Looked up from germline, CDR1 is KGHSH and CDR2 is LQKENI. The germline V and J ends were trimmed by 1 base and 0 bases, with 6 bases remaining between them. The CDR3 consists of 14 residues. As DNA, the CDR3 is TGTGCCAGCTCACCACAGACAGTGAACACTGAAGCTTTCTTT. As protein: CASSPQTVNTEAFF.

The table lists this clone with a count of one. The chain couples TRBV5-8 to TRBJ1-5, with D perhaps TRBD1 (5 bases). The CDR3 extends over 14 amino acids. Germline lookup yields CDR1 SGHTS and CDR2 YDEGEE. V lost 3 bases and J lost 6, with 13 bases in between. CDR3 bases: TGTGCCAGCAGCTCAGAGGGGCTCGGTCAGCCCCAGCATTTT. Translated: CASSSEGLGQPQHF.

This clone was recorded once. The rearrangement links TRBV5-5 to TRBJ2-5, with 7 bases aligning to TRBD1. The CDR3 sequence is 15 residues long. V was clipped by 0 bases and J by 5 bases; unmatched bases: 7. Germline V gene lookup returns CDR1 SGHKS and CDR2 YYEKEE (reference sequence). The CDR3: CASSLEGQKRETQYF. The CDR3 DNA sequence: TGTGCCAGCAGCTTGGAGGGACAGAAAAGGGAGACCCAGTACTTC.

The chain is built from TRBV18 and TRBJ2-7; 8 bases match TRBD1. Germline loops: CDR1 KGHSH, CDR2 LQKENI. V trimming: 4 bases; J trimming: 6 bases; junction bases outside the gene matches: 8. CDR3 length: 14 amino acids. The CDR3 DNA follows: TGTGCCAGCTCACTATGGGACAGGTCGCGCGAGCAGTACTTC. The encoded protein is CASSLWDRSREQYF.

J is TRBJ1-1 and V is TRBV7-6; 8 bases fit TRBD1. The trim removed 5 bases at V and 4 bases at J, leaving 9 bases unmatched. The CDR3 covers 15 residues. Germline V gene data show CDR1 as SGHVS and CDR2 as FNYEAQ. The CDR3 DNA sequence: TGTGCCAGCAGCCTAGAGACAGGGGTGGGCACTGAAGCTTTCTTT. Its protein is CASSLETGVGTEAFF. The full variable domain, in which reference TRBV7-6 and TRBJ1-1 provide the parts outside the CDR3, is GAGVSQSPRYKVTKRGQDVALRCDPISGHVSLYWYRQALGQGPEFLTYFNYEAQQDKSGLPNDRFSAERPEGSISTLTIQRTEQRDSAMYRCASSLETGVGTEAFFGQGTRLTVV.

V usage is TRBV9 and J usage is TRBJ2-5, with D tentatively TRBD2 (5 bases). This CDR3 is 13 amino acids long. Germline CDR1 SGDLS, CDR2 YYNGEE. V lost 2 bases and J lost 3, with 8 bases in between. The CDR3 region has the DNA TGTGCCAGCAGCGTGAGGGAAAAAGAGACCCAGTACTTC. It is translated as CASSVREKETQYF.

This rearrangement joins TRBV12-5 to TRBJ1-1, with a possible D match to TRBD1 (6 bases). The CDR3 sequence is 13 residues long. V lost 8 bases and J 6 bases, leaving 16 bases between the germline ends. Germline CDR1 is LGHNT and CDR2 is FRNRAP. The CDR3 DNA sequence: TGTGCTAGTAGAAAGGGGGATTTCGCTGAAGCTTTCTTT. Its translation: CASRKGDFAEAFF.

V usage is TRBV14 and J usage is TRBJ1-6; D gene unclear. The CDR3 extends over 15 amino acids. Per the germline V gene, CDR1 is SGHDN and CDR2 is FVKESK. The V and J ends lost 3 bases and 4 bases respectively, with 10 bases between them. CDR3 DNA sequence: TGTGCCAGCAGCCATCACAGTCGGTATAATTCACCCCTCCACTTT. Protein sequence: CASSHHSRYNSPLHF.

The rearrangement links TRBV29-1 to TRBJ2-2; 8 bases align to TRBD2. The trim removed 6 bases at V and 4 bases at J, leaving 4 bases unmatched. Germline V lookup: CDR1 SQVTM, CDR2 ANQGSEA. The CDR3 spans 13 residues. CDR3 in amino acids: CSVGTRLTGELFF. CDR3 DNA sequence: TGCAGCGTAGGGACTAGACTCACCGGGGAGCTGTTTTTT.

The rearrangement links TRBV19 to TRBJ1-5; TRBD1 might be the D (6 bases). V lost 6 bases, J lost 1 base, and 13 bases lay in between. CDR3 length equals 15 residues. CDR1 LNHDA and CDR2 SQIVND come from the germline V gene (reference sequence). CDR3 nucleotide sequence: TGTGCCAGTAGAGTGACAGGTCAGAGCAATCAGCCCCAGCATTTT. It specifies CASRVTGQSNQPQHF. The full variable domain, in which reference TRBV19 and TRBJ1-5 provide the parts outside the CDR3, is DGGITQSPKYLFRKEGQNVTLSCEQNLNHDAMYWYRQDPGQGLRLIYYSQIVNDFQKGDIAEGYSVSREKKESFPLTVTSAQKNPTAFYLCASRVTGQSNQPQHFGDGTRLSIL.

Worth noting for this clone: Other DNA variants within this sample encode the same CDR3. The rearrangement links TRBV19 to TRBJ1-2, with 7 bases lining up with TRBD1. From germline, CDR1 is LNHDA and CDR2 SQIVND (reference sequence). The ends lost 4 bases at V and 7 bases at J; junction bases unmatched: 6. The CDR3 consists of 13 residues. For the CDR3, the DNA is TGTGCCAGTAGTACCGACAGGGCGGGTGGCTACACCTTC. Protein product: CASSTDRAGGYTF.

The chain couples TRBV5-4 to TRBJ2-3; 12 bases line up with TRBD1. The V and J ends lost 4 bases and 4 bases, in that order; junction bases with no gene match: 7. The CDR3 is 16 amino acids. Germline values: CDR1 SGHNT, CDR2 YYREEE (reference sequence). The CDR3: CASSPPGTGGADTQYF. CDR3 sequence (DNA): TGTGCCAGCAGCCCCCCCGGGACAGGGGGCGCAGATACGCAGTATTTT. Full variable domain (remainder filled in from reference TRBV5-4 and TRBJ2-3): ETGVTQSPTHLIKTRGQQVTLRCSSQSGHNTVSWYQQALGQGPQFIFQYYREEENGRGNFPPRFSGLQFPNYSSELNVNALELDDSALYLCASSPPGTGGADTQYFGPGTRLTVL.

This chain links TRBV5-6 with TRBJ2-7; D might be TRBD1 or TRBD2, each matching 6 bases. Germline loops: CDR1 SGHDT, CDR2 YYEEEE. The germline V and J ends were trimmed by 4 bases and 5 bases, with 19 bases remaining between them. This CDR3 has 15 amino acids. The DNA of the CDR3 is TGTGCCAGCAGCGGACTGGGGGGCATGGTCCACGAGCAGTACTTC. Its protein product is CASSGLGGMVHEQYF.

V gene TRBV6-6 combines with J gene TRBJ2-7; 8 nucleotides align to TRBD2. Per the germline V gene, CDR1 is MNHNY and CDR2 is SVGAGI (reference sequence). The junction had 6 bases not matched to a gene; V was cut back by 0 bases and J by 2 bases. The CDR3 has 16 residues. The CDR3 spells CASSYSGGGLTYEQYF. The CDR3 region has the DNA TGTGCCAGCAGTTACTCGGGCGGGGGGCTTACCTACGAGCAGTACTTC.

J is TRBJ1-5 and V is TRBV19, with TRBD1 matching 8 bases. The CDR3 extends over 16 amino acids. The trim removed 5 bases at V and 1 base at J, leaving 7 bases unmatched. Germline loops: CDR1 LNHDA, CDR2 SQIVND (reference sequence). The CDR3 spells CASSRPGQGSNQPQHF. CDR3 sequence (DNA): TGTGCCAGTAGTCGCCCCGGACAGGGAAGCAATCAGCCCCAGCATTTT.

The V call is TRBV28, the J call TRBJ2-1, with 9 bases lining up with TRBD2. The CDR3 has 16 amino acids. The trim removed 7 bases at V and 0 bases at J, leaving 7 bases unmatched. Germline values: CDR1 MDHEN, CDR2 SYDVKM. CDR3 loop: CASTPEGLASYNEQFF. Here the CDR3 DNA reads TGTGCCAGCACCCCCGAGGGACTAGCCTCCTACAATGAGCAGTTCTTC.

The J gene is TRBJ2-1, the V gene TRBV18, with a tentative D call TRBD2 (6 bases). Germline CDR1 reads KGHSH; CDR2 reads LQKENI. This CDR3 is 15 amino acids long. The V end was cut by 8 bases, the J end by 8 bases, with 22 bases between. CDR3 DNA sequence: TGTGCCAGCCAGTTTGGAGGGACTCCTAGTGATGAGCAGTTCTTC. Amino acids: CASQFGGTPSDEQFF.

This chain uses TRBV6-6 with TRBJ2-3, with TRBD2 matching 10 bases. J was trimmed by 3 bases and V by 6 bases; bases with no gene match: 6. The CDR3 is made up of 15 amino acids. Looked up from germline, CDR1 is MNHNY and CDR2 is SVGAGI (reference sequence). The CDR3 DNA follows: TGTGCCAGCAGCGACTCTAGCGGGGGAACAGATACGCAGTATTTT. The encoded protein is CASSDSSGGTDTQYF.

Note on this clone: Other nucleotide sequences in the sample specify the same CDR3. CDR3 sequence (DNA): TGTGCCAGCAGCGTTCTAGCGGGGGCTCAAGAGACCCAGTACTTC. Translation: CASSVLAGAQETQYF. The V gene is TRBV9, the J gene TRBJ2-5; 10 bases line up with TRBD2. Trimming took 2 bases from V and 2 from J; bases not matched to a gene: 3. The germline V gene encodes CDR1 SGDLS and CDR2 YYNGEE. The CDR3 loop spans 15 amino acids.

V and J are TRBV30 and TRBJ1-2; D unclear. CDR3 length: 12 amino acids. V was pared by 3 bases and J by 1 base, with 6 bases between. The germline V gene encodes CDR1 GTSNPN and CDR2 SVGIG (reference sequence). Here the CDR3 DNA reads TGTGCCTGGAGCCGGATTAACTATGGCTACACCTTC. The encoded protein is CAWSRINYGYTF.